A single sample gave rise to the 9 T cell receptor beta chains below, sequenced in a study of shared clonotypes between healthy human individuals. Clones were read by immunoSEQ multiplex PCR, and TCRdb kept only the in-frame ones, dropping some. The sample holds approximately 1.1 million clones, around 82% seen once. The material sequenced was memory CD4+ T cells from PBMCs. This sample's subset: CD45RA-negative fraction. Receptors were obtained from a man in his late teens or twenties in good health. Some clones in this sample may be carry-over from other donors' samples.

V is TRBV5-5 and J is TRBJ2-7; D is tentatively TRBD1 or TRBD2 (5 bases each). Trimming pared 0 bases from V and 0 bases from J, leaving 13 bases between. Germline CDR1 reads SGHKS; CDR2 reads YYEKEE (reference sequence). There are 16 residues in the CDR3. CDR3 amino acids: CASSLEQVSVSYEQYF. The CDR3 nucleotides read TGTGCCAGCAGCTTGGAACAGGTTAGCGTCTCCTACGAGCAGTACTTC.

The CDR3 region is CASIPGQGNSEQYF. The DNA for the CDR3 is TGTGCCAGCATCCCGGGACAGGGGAACAGCGAGCAGTACTTC. J is TRBJ2-7 and V is TRBV28; 10 bases map to TRBD1. The junction had 9 bases not matched to a gene; V was cut back by 7 bases and J by 6 bases. CDR3 length equals 14 residues. Germline loops: CDR1 MDHEN, CDR2 SYDVKM.

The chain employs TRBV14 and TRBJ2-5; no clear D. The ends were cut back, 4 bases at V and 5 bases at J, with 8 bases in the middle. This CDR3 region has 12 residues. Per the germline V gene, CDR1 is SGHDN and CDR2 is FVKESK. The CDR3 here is CASSLLGETQYF. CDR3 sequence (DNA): TGTGCCAGCAGCCTCCTAGGGGAGACCCAGTACTTC.

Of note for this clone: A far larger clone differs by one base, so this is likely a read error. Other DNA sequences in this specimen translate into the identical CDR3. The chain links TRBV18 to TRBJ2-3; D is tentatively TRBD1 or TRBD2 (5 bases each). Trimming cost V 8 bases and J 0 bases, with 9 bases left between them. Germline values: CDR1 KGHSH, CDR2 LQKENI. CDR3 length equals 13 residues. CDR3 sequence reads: CASSRDSTDTQYF. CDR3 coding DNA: TGTGCCAGCAGCCGGGACAGCACAGATACGCAGTATTTT.

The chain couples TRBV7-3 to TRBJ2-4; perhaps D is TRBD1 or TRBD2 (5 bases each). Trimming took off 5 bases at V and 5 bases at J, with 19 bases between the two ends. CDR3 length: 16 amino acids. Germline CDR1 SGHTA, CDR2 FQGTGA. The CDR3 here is CASSLGEGRAQNIQYF. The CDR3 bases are TGTGCCAGCAGCCTAGGCGAGGGACGGGCCCAAAACATTCAGTACTTC. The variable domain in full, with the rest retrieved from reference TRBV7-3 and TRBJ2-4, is GAGVSQTPSNKVTEKGKYVELRCDPISGHTALYWYRQSLGQGPEFLIYFQGTGAADDSGLPNDRFFAVRPEGSVSTLKIQRTERGDSAVYLCASSLGEGRAQNIQYFGAGTRLSVL.

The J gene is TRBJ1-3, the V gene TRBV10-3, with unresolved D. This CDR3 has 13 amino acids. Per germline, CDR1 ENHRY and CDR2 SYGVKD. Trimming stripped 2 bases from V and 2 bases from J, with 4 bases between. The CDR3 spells CAISETAGNTIYF. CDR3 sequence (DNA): TGTGCCATCAGTGAGACAGCTGGAAACACCATATATTTT.

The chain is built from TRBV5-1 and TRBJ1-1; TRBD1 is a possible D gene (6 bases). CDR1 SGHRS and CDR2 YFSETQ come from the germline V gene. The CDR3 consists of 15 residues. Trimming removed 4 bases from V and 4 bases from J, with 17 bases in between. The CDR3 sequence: CASSKGVGGTTEAFF. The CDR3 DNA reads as TGCGCCAGCAGCAAGGGGGTTGGGGGCACCACTGAAGCTTTCTTT.

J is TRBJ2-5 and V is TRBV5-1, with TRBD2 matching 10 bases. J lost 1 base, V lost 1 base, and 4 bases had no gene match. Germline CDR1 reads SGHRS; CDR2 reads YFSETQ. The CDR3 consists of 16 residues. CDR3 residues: CASSLWTSGFQETQYF. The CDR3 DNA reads TGCGCCAGCAGCTTGTGGACTAGCGGATTCCAAGAGACCCAGTACTTC.

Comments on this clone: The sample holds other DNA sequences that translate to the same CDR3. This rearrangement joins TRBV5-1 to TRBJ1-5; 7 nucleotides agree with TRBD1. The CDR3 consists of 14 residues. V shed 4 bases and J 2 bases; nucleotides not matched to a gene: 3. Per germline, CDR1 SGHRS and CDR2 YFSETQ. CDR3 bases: TGCGCCAGCAGCCCGGGGACAGGCAATCAGCCCCAGCATTTT. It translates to CASSPGTGNQPQHF.